The 25 T cell receptor beta chains below were found in one sample sequenced in a study of monozygotic twins with inflammatory bowel disease (dated by TCRdb to the late 2010s). The protocol used for the library was 5' RACE. The sequencer listed for this sample is Illumina HiSeq 2500. TCRdb reprocessed the reads into one record per CDR3 protein sequence, lacking DNA. The table kept for this sample lists 400,000 to 500,000 distinct CDR3 sequences. The ten most abundant clones make up about 2.3% of the sample. Source material: blood. Every receptor here comes from a human donor with ulcerative colitis or Crohn's disease, or a healthy co-twin of an affected twin (not recorded which).

The chain combines TRBV20-1 with TRBJ2-7; TCRdb designates TRBD1, a call that cannot be tested without DNA. This CDR3 comprises 14 residues. Per the germline V gene, CDR1 is DFQATT and CDR2 is SNEGSKA (reference sequence). CDR3 in amino acids: CSARVRVFGYEQYF.

The chain combines TRBV28 with TRBJ2-5; absent DNA, TCRdb's TRBD2 call cannot be checked. This CDR3 spans 14 amino acids. Germline CDR1 is MDHEN and CDR2 is SYDVKM. CDR3 protein: CASSGGLLRETQYF. Full variable domain (outside the CDR3, taken from reference TRBV28 and TRBJ2-5): DVKVTQSSRYLVKRTGEKVFLECVQDMDHENMFWYRQDPGLGLRLIYFSYDVKMKEKGDIPEGYSVSREKKERFSLILESASTNQTSMYLCASSGGLLRETQYFGPGTRLLVL.

V usage is TRBV19 and J usage is TRBJ2-2; TCRdb gives TRBD2 as the D gene, but with no DNA this cannot be confirmed. The CDR3 is 17 amino acids. Germline V gene sequence: CDR1 LNHDA, CDR2 SQIVND (reference sequence). This chain's CDR3 is CASSPRGGGDNTGELFF.

This rearrangement joins TRBV3-1 to TRBJ2-7. Germline CDR1 is LGHDT and CDR2 is YNNKEL (reference sequence). The length of the CDR3 is 12 residues. CDR3 sequence reads: CASSQDTQKQYF.

The V gene is TRBV5-1, the J gene TRBJ2-5; TCRdb returns TRBD2, unconfirmable since there is no DNA. The CDR3 consists of 16 residues. Per germline, CDR1 SGHRS and CDR2 YFSETQ. CDR3 loop: CASSLGGLAFQETQYF.

This chain's CDR3 is CASSLGEFPNQPQHF. The genes are TRBV12-3 or TRBV12-4 and TRBJ1-5; TCRdb calls TRBD1, which cannot be checked without DNA. This CDR3 comprises 15 residues.

The chain carries TRBV7-9 and TRBJ1-3; TCRdb names TRBD1, which stays unverified in the absence of DNA. The CDR3 has 17 residues. Looked up from germline, CDR1 is SEHNR and CDR2 is FQNEAQ (reference sequence). The CDR3: CASSLPGRTGGGNTIYF.

This chain joins TRBV11-1 and TRBJ2-3; TCRdb's D call, TRBD1, is unchecked because there is no DNA. This CDR3 comprises 18 residues. From germline, CDR1 is SGHAT and CDR2 FQDESV (reference sequence). CDR3 amino acids: CASSHTAGRGASTDTQYF. The whole variable domain, remainder taken from reference TRBV11-1 and TRBJ2-3, is EAEVAQSPRYKITEKSQAVAFWCDPISGHATLYWYRQILGQGPELLVQFQDESVVDDSQLPKDRFSAERLKGVDSTLKIQPAELGDSAMYLCASSHTAGRGASTDTQYFGPGTRLTVL.

V is TRBV7-6 and J is TRBJ1-3. The CDR3 consists of 18 residues. Germline V gives CDR1 SGHVS, CDR2 FNYEAQ. CDR3 residues: CASSSGTLKGNSGNTIYF.

The gene calls are TRBV20-1 and TRBJ2-1; TCRdb selects TRBD1, and the lack of DNA leaves this call unchecked. The CDR3 contains 16 residues. Germline lookup yields CDR1 DFQATT and CDR2 SNEGSKA (reference sequence). Here the CDR3 reads CSAPSPGGLPINEQFF.

This chain connects TRBV19 to TRBJ1-4; TCRdb lists TRBD1, though no DNA is available to test this call. Germline assignment: CDR1 LNHDA and CDR2 SQIVND (reference sequence). CDR3 length equals 13 residues. CDR3 in amino acids: CASSNRGGEKLFF.

The V and J genes are TRBV5-1 and TRBJ2-5; absent DNA, TCRdb's TRBD1 call cannot be checked. The CDR3 is 17 residues long. Germline V gene lookup returns CDR1 SGHRS and CDR2 YFSETQ. The CDR3 sequence is CASSLAEGAVSQETQYF.

V and J are TRBV6-6 and TRBJ2-7. The germline gives CDR1 MNHNY, CDR2 SVGAGI (reference sequence). The CDR3 runs 12 residues. Here the CDR3 reads CASSGSPYEQYF.

CDR3 sequence reads: CASSLVQRQTAKETQYF. The rearrangement joins TRBV7-2 to TRBJ2-5; TCRdb gives TRBD1 as the D gene, but with no DNA this cannot be confirmed. Germline assignment: CDR1 SGHTA and CDR2 FQGNSA. This CDR3 contains 17 residues.

This sequence joins TRBV12-3 or TRBV12-4 and TRBJ2-5; checking the TCRdb D call of TRBD1 is not possible without DNA. The CDR3 covers 14 residues. CDR3 in amino acids: CASSTRNPGETQYF.

This chain links TRBV18 with TRBJ2-7; with no DNA, the TCRdb D assignment of TRBD2 cannot be verified. The CDR3 is 17 residues long. Per the germline V gene, CDR1 is KGHSH and CDR2 is LQKENI. CDR3 region: CASSPPQSTSGHYEQYF.

The chain couples TRBV11-3 to TRBJ2-7; TCRdb reports TRBD1, a call that lacks DNA to check it against. CDR1 and CDR2 from the germline V gene are SGHNT and YENEEA. The CDR3 is 12 residues long. CDR3 in amino acids: CASSLREGEQYF.

The chain links TRBV7-2 to TRBJ2-2; the D call from TCRdb, TRBD2, cannot be confirmed without DNA. Germline V gene sequence: CDR1 SGHTA, CDR2 FQGNSA. This CDR3 contains 15 residues. CDR3 loop: CASRETRANTGELFF.

The CDR3 sequence is CASVPGGVSSYEQYF. V is TRBV28 and J is TRBJ2-7; the D call from TCRdb, TRBD1, cannot be confirmed without DNA. The germline V gene has CDR1 MDHEN and CDR2 SYDVKM. The CDR3 runs 15 residues.

This sequence joins TRBV20-1 and TRBJ2-2; the TRBD1 assignment by TCRdb is unverifiable without DNA. Germline V lookup: CDR1 DFQATT, CDR2 SNEGSKA (reference sequence). CDR3 size: 15 residues. CDR3: CSATEGTLVTGELFF.

V gene TRBV7-7 combines with J gene TRBJ2-5; TCRdb returns TRBD2, unconfirmable since there is no DNA. The CDR3 has 14 residues. CDR1 is SSHAT and CDR2 is FNYEAQ in the germline V gene (reference sequence). CDR3 sequence reads: CASSLAPSSETQYF. Drawing the rest from reference TRBV7-7 and TRBJ2-5, the complete variable domain is GAGVSQSPRYKVTKRGQDVTLRCDPISSHATLYWYQQALGQGPEFLTYFNYEAQPDKSGLPSDRFSAERPEGSISTLTIQRTEQRDSAMYRCASSLAPSSETQYFGPGTRLLVL.

V is TRBV7-2 and J is TRBJ2-3; TCRdb reports TRBD1, a call that lacks DNA to check it against. Germline CDR1 is SGHTA and CDR2 is FQGNSA. CDR3 size: 17 residues. The CDR3 region is CASSAHRATAAADTQYF.

The rearrangement uses TRBV19 and TRBJ2-7. Looked up from germline, CDR1 is LNHDA and CDR2 is SQIVND (reference sequence). The CDR3 totals 15 residues. The CDR3 loop is CASSKGRGLTYEQYF.

This rearrangement joins TRBV12-3 or TRBV12-4 to TRBJ2-2; TCRdb reports TRBD2, a call that lacks DNA to check it against. CDR3 length: 16 amino acids. The CDR3 sequence is CASSWELAGAPGELFF.

The V call is TRBV2, the J call TRBJ2-1; TCRdb's D gene call, TRBD2, goes unchecked for lack of DNA. Germline V gives CDR1 SNHLY, CDR2 FYNNEI. CDR3 length: 15 amino acids. The CDR3 is CASSEQGTSGRGGFF.